This T cell receptor (beta chain) came from a study of cytomegalovirus exposure and HLA in healthy donors. Study-wide context: The early release's HLA-typed donors yielded approximately 81 million unique TCRs.

Primers for the PCR totalled 60 Vbeta and 13 Jbeta. Per the original data handling: A later analysis counted 65 million to 80 million unique TCR beta chains, around 10 million shared. The assay was immunoSEQ multiplex PCR, and TCRdb's table has in-frame clones only and misses some. The D gene and trimming were derived from the DNA, and the V and J assignments and clone size from that table. The sample carries around 150,000 clones, 75% recorded once. Study-wide points: Later on, an analysis showed TCR association rates differing by HLA locus, with DRB1 the most and HLA-C the fewest.

This CDR3 contains 15 residues. Germline-derived CDR1 and CDR2 are SGHTA and FQGTGA. Losses at the gene ends were 6 bases for V and 5 bases for J; bases not matched to a gene: 3. Points on this clone: Its antigen is unidentified.

Regarding donors, all were healthy bone marrow donors. The receptor comes from a woman aged 50 to 60 in good health and CMV-seropositive. Sequenced material: PBMCs. This sequence joins TRBV7-3 and TRBJ2-2; 13 bases match TRBD2. The CDR3 nucleotides are TGTGCCAGCAGGCCGGGACTAGCGGGGACCGGGGAGCTGTTTTTT. Encoded protein: CASRPGLAGTGELFF.